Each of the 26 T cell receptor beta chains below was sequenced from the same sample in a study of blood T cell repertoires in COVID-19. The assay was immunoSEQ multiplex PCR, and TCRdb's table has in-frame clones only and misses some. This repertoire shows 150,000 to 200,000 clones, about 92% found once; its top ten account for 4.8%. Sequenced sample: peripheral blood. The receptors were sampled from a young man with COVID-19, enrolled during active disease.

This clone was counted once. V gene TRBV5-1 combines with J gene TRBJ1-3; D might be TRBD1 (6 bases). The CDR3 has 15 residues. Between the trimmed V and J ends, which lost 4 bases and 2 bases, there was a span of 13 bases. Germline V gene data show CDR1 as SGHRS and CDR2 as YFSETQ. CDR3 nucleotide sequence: TGCGCCAGCAGCCCCCAAGGGGGAACTGGAAACACCATATATTTT. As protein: CASSPQGGTGNTIYF.

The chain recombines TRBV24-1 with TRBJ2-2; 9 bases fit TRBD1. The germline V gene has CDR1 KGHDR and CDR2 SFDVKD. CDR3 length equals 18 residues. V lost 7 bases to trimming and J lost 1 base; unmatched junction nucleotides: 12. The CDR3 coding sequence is TGTGCCACCAGGGGGGTAACTTTGGGACAGGGGAACACCGGGGAGCTGTTTTTT. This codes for CATRGVTLGQGNTGELFF.

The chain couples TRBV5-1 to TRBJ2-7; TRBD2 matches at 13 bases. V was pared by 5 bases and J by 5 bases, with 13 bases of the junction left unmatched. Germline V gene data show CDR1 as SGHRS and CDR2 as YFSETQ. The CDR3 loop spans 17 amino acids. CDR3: CASRNIGLAGAIDEQYF. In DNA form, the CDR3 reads TGCGCCAGCAGAAATATCGGACTAGCGGGAGCAATAGACGAGCAGTACTTC.

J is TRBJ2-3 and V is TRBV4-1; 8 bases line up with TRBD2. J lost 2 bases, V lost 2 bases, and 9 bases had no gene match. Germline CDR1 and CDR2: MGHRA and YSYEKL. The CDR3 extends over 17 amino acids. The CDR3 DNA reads TGCGCCAGCAGCCAAAGGTCGGGCGGGGGGCCCACAGATACGCAGTATTTT. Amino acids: CASSQRSGGGPTDTQYF.

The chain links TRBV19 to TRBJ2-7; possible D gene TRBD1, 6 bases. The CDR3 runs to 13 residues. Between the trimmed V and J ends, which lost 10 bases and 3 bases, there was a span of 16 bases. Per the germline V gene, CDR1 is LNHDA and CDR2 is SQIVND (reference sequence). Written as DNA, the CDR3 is TGTGCCACTGCGCTGGGGGCGCGCTACGAGCAGTACTTC. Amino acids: CATALGARYEQYF.

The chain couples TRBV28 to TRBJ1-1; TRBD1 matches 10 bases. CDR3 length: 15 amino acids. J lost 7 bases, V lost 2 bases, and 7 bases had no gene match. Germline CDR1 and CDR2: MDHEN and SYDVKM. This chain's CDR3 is CASSLGTGVNLEAFF. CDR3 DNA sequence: TGTGCCAGCAGTTTAGGGACAGGGGTAAATCTTGAAGCTTTCTTT.

In DNA form, the CDR3 reads TGTGCCAGCATCGGGCTAGCGGGAGTTGGCAATGAGCAGTTCTTC. Translation: CASIGLAGVGNEQFF. The chain employs TRBV11-2 and TRBJ2-1; 10 nucleotides line up with TRBD2. Germline-derived CDR1 and CDR2 are SGHAT and FQNNGV. V trimming: 7 bases; J trimming: 6 bases; junction bases outside the gene matches: 9. This CDR3 comprises 15 residues.

CDR3 sequence (DNA): TGCGCCAGCAGCTTGGAGTCGGGGGTCAATTCACCCCTCCACTTT. This sequence encodes CASSLESGVNSPLHF. This rearrangement joins TRBV5-1 to TRBJ1-6; D might be TRBD1 (5 bases). CDR1 is SGHRS and CDR2 is YFSETQ in the germline V gene. Trimming shortened V by 0 bases and J by 7 bases, and 11 bases separated the two germline ends. The CDR3 is 15 residues long.

CDR3 residues: CASSTGSPNNEKLFF. In DNA form, the CDR3 reads TGTGCCAGTAGTACCGGGAGTCCAAATAATGAAAAACTGTTTTTT. The rearrangement links TRBV19 to TRBJ1-4; no reliable D call. V was shortened by 4 bases and J by 4 bases, with 13 bases between the two germline ends. Germline CDR1 LNHDA, CDR2 SQIVND (reference sequence). This CDR3 has 15 amino acids.

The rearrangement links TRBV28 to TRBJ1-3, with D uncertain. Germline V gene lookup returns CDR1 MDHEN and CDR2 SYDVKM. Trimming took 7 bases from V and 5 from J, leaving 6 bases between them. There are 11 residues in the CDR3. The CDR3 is CASNIRNTIYF. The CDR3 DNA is TGTGCCAGCAACATCCGAAACACCATATATTTT.

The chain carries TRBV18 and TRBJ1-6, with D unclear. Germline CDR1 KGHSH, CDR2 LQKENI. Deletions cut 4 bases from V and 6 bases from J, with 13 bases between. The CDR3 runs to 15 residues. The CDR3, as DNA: TGTGCCAGCTCACTATCCGGACTGAGTAATTCACCCCTCCACTTT. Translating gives CASSLSGLSNSPLHF.

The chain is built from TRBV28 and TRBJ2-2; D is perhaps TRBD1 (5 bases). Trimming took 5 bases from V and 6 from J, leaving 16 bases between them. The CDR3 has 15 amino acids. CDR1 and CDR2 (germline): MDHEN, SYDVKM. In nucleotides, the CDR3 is TGTGCCAGCAGTCGAGGTGGGGCGCGCGCCGGGGAGCTGTTTTTT. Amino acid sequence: CASSRGGARAGELFF. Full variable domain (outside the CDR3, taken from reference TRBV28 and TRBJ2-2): DVKVTQSSRYLVKRTGEKVFLECVQDMDHENMFWYRQDPGLGLRLIYFSYDVKMKEKGDIPEGYSVSREKKERFSLILESASTNQTSMYLCASSRGGARAGELFFGEGSRLTVL.

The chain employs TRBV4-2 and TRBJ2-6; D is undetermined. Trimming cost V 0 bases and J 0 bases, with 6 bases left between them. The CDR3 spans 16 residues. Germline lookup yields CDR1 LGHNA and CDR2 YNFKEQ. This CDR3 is CASSQDLASGANVLTF. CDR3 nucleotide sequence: TGTGCCAGCAGCCAAGATTTGGCCTCTGGGGCCAACGTCCTGACTTTC.

As DNA, the CDR3 is TGTGCCAGCTCACCACCGTCCAGGGTGGATGGCTACACCTTC. It yields the protein CASSPPSRVDGYTF. V gene TRBV18 combines with J gene TRBJ1-2, with D tentatively TRBD1 (5 bases). Germline V lookup: CDR1 KGHSH, CDR2 LQKENI. CDR3 size: 14 residues. The germline V and J ends were trimmed by 0 bases and 6 bases, with 11 bases remaining between them.

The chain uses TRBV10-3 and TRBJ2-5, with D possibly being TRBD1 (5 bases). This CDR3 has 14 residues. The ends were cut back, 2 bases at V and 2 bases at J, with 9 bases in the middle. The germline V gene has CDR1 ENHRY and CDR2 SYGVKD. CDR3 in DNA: TGTGCCATCAGTGAGGCAGGACAACAAGAGACCCAGTACTTC. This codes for CAISEAGQQETQYF.

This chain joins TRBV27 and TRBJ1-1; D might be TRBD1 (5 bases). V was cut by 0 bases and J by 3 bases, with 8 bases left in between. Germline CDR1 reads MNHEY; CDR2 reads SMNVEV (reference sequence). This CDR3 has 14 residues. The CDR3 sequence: CASSLSQGYTEAFF. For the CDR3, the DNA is TGTGCCAGCAGTTTATCGCAGGGATACACTGAAGCTTTCTTT.

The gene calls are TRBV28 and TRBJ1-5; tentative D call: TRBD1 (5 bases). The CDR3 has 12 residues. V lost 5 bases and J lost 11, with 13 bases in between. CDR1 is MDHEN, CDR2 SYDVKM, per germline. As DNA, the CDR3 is TGTGCCAGCAGTCCCCCAGGGTGGGCCCAGCATTTT. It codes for CASSPPGWAQHF.

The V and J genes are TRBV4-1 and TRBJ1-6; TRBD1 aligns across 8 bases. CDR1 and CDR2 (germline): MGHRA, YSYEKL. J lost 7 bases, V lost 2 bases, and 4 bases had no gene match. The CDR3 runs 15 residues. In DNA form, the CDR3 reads TGCGCCAGCAGCCAACTCAGGGGGCCGAATTCACCCCTCCACTTT. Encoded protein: CASSQLRGPNSPLHF.

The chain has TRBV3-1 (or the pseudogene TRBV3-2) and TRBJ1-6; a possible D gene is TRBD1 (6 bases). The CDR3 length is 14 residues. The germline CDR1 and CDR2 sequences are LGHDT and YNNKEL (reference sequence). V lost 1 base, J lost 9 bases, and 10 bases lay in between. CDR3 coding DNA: TGTGCCAGCAGCCAAGGGACAGAAGGTTCACCCCTCCACTTT. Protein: CASSQGTEGSPLHF.

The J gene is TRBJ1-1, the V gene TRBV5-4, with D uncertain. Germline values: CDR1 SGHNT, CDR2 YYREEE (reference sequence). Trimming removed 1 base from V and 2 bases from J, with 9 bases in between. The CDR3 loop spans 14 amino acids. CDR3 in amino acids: CASSLLADNTEAFF. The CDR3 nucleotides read TGTGCCAGCAGCTTGTTGGCTGATAACACTGAAGCTTTCTTT.

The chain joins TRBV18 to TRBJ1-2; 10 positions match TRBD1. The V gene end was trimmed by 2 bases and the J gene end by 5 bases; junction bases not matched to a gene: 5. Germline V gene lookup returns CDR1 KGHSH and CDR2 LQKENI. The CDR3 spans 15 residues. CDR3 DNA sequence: TGTGCCAGCTCACCATTGACAGGGGGCGCATATGGCTACACCTTC. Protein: CASSPLTGGAYGYTF. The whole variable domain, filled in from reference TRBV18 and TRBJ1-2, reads NAGVMQNPRHLVRRRGQEARLRCSPMKGHSHVYWYRQLPEEGLKFMVYLQKENIIDESGMPKERFSAEFPKEGPSILRIQQVVRGDSAAYFCASSPLTGGAYGYTFGSGTRLTVV.

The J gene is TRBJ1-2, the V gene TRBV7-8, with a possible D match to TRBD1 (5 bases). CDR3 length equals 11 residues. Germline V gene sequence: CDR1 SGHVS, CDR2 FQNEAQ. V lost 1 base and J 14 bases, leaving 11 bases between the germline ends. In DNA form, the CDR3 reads TGTGCCAGCAGCTTAGATGGGACTGGGACCTTC. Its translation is CASSLDGTGTF.

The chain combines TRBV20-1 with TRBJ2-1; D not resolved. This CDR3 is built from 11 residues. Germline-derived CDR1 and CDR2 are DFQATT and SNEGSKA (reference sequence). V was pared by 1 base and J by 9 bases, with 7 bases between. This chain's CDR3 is CSARVRSEQFF. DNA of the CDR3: TGCAGTGCTAGAGTGAGGAGTGAGCAGTTCTTC.

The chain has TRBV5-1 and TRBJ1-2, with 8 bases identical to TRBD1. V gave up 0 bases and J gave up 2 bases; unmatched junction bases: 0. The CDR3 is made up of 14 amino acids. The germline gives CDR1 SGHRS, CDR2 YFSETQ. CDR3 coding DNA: TGCGCCAGCAGCTTGGACAGGGGGAACTATGGCTACACCTTC. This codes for CASSLDRGNYGYTF.

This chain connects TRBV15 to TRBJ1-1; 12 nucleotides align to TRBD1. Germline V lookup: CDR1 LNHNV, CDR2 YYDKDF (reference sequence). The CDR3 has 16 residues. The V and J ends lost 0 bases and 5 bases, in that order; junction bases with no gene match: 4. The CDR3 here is CATSRDEGQGATEAFF. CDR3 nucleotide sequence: TGTGCCACCAGCAGAGACGAGGGACAGGGGGCAACTGAAGCTTTCTTT. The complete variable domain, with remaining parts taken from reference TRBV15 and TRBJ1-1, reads DAMVIQNPRYQVTQFGKPVTLSCSQTLNHNVMYWYQQKSSQAPKLLFHYYDKDFNNEADTPDNFQSRRPNTSFCFLDIRSPGLGDTAMYLCATSRDEGQGATEAFFGQGTRLTVV.

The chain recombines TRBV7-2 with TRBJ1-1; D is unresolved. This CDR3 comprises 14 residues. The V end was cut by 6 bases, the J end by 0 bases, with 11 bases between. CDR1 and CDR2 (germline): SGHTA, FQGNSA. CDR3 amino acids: CASRKQLMNTEAFF. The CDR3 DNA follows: TGTGCCAGCAGGAAACAGCTAATGAACACTGAAGCTTTCTTT.